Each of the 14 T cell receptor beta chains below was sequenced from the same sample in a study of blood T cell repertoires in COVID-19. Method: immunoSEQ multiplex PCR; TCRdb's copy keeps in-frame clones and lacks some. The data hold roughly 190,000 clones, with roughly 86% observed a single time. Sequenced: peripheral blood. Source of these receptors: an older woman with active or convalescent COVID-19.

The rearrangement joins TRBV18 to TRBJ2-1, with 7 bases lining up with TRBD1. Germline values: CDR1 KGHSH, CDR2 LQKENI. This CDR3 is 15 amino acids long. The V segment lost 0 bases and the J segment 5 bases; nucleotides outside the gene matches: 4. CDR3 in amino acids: CASSPPTGENNEQFF. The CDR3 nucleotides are TGTGCCAGCTCACCACCTACAGGGGAGAACAATGAGCAGTTCTTC.

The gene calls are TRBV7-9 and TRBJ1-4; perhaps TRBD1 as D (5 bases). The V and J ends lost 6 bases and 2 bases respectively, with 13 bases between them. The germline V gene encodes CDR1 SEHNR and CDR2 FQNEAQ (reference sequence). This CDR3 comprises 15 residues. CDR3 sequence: CASRSRAATNEKLFF. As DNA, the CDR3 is TGTGCCAGCAGAAGCAGGGCGGCCACTAATGAAAAACTGTTTTTT. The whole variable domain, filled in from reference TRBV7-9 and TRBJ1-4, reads DTGVSQNPRHKITKRGQNVTFRCDPISEHNRLYWYRQTLGQGPEFLTYFQNEAQLEKSRLLSDRFSAERPKGSFSTLEIQRTEQGDSAMYLCASRSRAATNEKLFFGSGTQLSVL.

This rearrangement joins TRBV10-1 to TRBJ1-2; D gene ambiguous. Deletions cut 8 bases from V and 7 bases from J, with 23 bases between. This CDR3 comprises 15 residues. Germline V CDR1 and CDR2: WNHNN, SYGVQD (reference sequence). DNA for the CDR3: TGCGCCAGCCACACCAAAATATCAGTAACTATTGGCTACACCTTC. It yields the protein CASHTKISVTIGYTF.

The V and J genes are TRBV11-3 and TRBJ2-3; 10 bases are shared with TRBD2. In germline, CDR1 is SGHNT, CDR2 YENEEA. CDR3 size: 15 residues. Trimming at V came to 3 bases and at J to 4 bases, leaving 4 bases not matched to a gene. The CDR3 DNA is TGTGCCAGCAGCTTCGCTAGCGGGAGTCCAGATACGCAGTATTTT. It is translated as CASSFASGSPDTQYF.

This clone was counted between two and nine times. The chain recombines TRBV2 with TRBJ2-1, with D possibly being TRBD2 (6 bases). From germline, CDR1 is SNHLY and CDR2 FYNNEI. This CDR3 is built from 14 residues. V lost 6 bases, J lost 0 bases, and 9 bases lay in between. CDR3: CASREDYSYNEQFF. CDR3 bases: TGTGCCAGCAGGGAGGACTACTCCTACAATGAGCAGTTCTTC.

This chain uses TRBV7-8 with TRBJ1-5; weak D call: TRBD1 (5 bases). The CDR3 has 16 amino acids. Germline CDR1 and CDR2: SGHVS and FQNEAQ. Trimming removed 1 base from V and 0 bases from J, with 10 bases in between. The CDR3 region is CASSLVGRDSNQPQHF. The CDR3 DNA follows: TGTGCCAGCAGCTTAGTTGGCAGGGATAGCAATCAGCCCCAGCATTTT.

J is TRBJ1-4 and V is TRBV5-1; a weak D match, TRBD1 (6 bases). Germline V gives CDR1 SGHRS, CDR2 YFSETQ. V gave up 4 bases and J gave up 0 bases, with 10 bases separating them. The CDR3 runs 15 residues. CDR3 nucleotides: TGCGCCAGCAGCGAGACAGGCTCAACTAATGAAAAACTGTTTTTT. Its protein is CASSETGSTNEKLFF.

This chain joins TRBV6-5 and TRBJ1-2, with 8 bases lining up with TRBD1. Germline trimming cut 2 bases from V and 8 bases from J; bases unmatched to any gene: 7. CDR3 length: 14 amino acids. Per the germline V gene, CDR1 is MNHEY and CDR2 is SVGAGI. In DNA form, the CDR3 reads TGTGCCAGCAGTTACCTTACAGGGGGTGAGGGCTACACCTTC. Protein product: CASSYLTGGEGYTF.

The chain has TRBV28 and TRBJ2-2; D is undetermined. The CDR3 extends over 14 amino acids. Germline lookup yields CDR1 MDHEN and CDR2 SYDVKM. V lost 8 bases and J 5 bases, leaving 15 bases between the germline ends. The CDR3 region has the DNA TGTGCCAGCTTGCCGGAGACTCGGACCGGGGAGCTGTTTTTT. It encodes CASLPETRTGELFF.

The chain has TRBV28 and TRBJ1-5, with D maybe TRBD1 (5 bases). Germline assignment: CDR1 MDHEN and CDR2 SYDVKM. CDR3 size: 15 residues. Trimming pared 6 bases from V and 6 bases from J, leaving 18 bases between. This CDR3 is CASRASAGSGQPQHF. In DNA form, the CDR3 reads TGTGCCAGCAGGGCCTCGGCAGGGTCTGGTCAGCCCCAGCATTTT.

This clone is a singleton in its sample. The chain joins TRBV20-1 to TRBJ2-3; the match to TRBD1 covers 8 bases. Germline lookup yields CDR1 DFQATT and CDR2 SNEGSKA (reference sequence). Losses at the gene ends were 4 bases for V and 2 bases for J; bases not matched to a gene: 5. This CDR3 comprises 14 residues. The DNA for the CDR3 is TGCAGTGCTAATGACAGGGGAATCACAGATACGCAGTATTTT. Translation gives CSANDRGITDTQYF.

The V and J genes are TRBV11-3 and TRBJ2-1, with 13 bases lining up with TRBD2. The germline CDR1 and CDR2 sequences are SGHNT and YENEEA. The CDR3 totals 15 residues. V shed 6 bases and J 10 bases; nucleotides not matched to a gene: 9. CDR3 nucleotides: TGTGCCAGCAGTCCAGGACTAGCGGGAGAACGGGAGCAGTTCTTC. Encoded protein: CASSPGLAGEREQFF.

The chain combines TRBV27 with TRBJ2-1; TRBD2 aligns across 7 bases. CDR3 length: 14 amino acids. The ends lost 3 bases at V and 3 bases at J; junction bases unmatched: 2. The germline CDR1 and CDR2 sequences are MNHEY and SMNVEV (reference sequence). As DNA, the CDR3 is TGTGCCAGCAGTTTTAGCGGGTTCTACAATGAGCAGTTCTTC. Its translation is CASSFSGFYNEQFF.

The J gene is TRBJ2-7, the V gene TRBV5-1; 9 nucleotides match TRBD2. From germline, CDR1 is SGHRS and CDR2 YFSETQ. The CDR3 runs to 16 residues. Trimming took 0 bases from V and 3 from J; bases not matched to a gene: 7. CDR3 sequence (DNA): TGCGCCAGCAGCTTGGGGTTTAGCGGGAGTAACTACGAGCAGTACTTC. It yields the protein CASSLGFSGSNYEQYF.